This T cell receptor (beta chain) appears in the sequencing data of a study of blood T cell repertoires in COVID-19. Across the study: Before being deemed recovered, Cohort 3 donors had two negative PCRs, clearance, or symptom resolution. Acute-phase and convalescent COVID-19 samples originated in the United States, Italy and Spain.

Participants, about 18 to 90 years old, spanned 25 or so US areas. This CDR3 has 15 residues. The V and J ends lost 3 bases and 6 bases, in that order; junction bases with no gene match: 8. Germline-derived CDR1 and CDR2 are SGHTA and FQGNSA. Methods used by the authors: How many nucleated cells were present was estimated from reference gene primer amplification. The method was immunoSEQ multiplex PCR; TCRdb's version includes in-frame clones alone and lacks a portion of them. V and J calls and clone size are as listed in that table; D and trimming were resolved from the DNA. The sample holds roughly 210,000 clones, over 75% seen once.

Specimen: PBMCs or T cells enriched from blood (not recorded which). The clonotype was recovered from a man aged 25-45 years in a cohort exposed to, infected with or recovered from COVID-19 (not recorded which). V is TRBV7-2 and J is TRBJ1-5, with 7 bases aligning to TRBD1. This CDR3 reads CASSFPDRALQPQHF. Here the CDR3 DNA reads TGTGCCAGCAGCTTTCCCGACAGGGCCCTTCAGCCCCAGCATTTT.